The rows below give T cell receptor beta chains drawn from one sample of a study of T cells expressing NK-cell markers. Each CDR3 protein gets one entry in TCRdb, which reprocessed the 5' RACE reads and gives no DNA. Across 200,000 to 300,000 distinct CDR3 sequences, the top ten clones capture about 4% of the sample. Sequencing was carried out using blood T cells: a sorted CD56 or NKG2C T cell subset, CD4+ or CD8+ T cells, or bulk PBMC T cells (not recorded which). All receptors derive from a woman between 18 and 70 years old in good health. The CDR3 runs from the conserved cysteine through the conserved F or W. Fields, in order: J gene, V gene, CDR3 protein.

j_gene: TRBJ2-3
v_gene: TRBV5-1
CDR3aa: CASSLVPGGGTDTQYF

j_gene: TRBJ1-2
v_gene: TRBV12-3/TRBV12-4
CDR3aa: CASSLFQGYGYTF

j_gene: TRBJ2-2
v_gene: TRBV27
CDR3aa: CASSYRGGTGELFF

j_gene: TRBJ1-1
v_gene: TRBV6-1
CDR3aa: CASTKTLTATEAFF

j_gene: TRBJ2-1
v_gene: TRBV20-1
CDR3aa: CSARAAGGAYNEQFF

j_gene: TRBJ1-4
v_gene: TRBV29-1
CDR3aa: CSVGEGVSTNEKLFF

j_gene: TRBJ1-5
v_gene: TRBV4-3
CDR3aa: CASSQVLGTGNQPQHF

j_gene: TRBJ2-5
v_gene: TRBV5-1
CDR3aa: CASSEGGSETQYF

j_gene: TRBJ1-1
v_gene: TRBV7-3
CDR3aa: CASSLDRGEAFF

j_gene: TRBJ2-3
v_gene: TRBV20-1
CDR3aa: CSARLAGGRDTQYF

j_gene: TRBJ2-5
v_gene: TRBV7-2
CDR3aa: CASSPQGRAETQYF

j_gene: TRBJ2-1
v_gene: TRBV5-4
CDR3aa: CASSLARTSGDTYNEQFF

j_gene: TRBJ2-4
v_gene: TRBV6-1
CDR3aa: CASIGTALAKNIQYF

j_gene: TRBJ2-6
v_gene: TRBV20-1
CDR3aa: CSALGSSGGLSGTNVLTF

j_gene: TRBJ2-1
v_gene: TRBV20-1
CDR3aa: CSAKRQTLDNEQFF

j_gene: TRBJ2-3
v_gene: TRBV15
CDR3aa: CATTGQTYTDTQYF

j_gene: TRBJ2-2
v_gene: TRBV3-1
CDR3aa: CASSLLSGSGELFF

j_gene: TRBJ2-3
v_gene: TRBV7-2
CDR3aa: CASSRGGAGTDTQYF

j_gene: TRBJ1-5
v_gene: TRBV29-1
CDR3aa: CSAGGGNSNQPQHF

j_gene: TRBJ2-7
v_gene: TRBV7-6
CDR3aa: CASSLGRDVGSYEQYF

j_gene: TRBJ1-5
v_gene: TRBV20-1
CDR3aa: CSARDPRQTSNQPQHF

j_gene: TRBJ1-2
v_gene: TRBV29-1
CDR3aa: CSVEGVTQGYGYTF

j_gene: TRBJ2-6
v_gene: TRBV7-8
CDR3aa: CASSLWDRPSLTF

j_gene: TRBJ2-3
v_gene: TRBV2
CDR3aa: CASVAGVSTDTQYF

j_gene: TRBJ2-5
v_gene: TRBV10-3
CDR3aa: CAISAAGAQETQYF

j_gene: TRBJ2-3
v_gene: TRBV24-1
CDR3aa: CATSDKTGTSGYTQYF

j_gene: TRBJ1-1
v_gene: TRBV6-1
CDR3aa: CASSQRPVLNTEAFF

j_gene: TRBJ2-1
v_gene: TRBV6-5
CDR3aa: CASSYAGITPFF

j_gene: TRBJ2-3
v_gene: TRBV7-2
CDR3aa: CASGHRTDTQYF

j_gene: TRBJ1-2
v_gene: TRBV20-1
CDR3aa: CSARKQGHDYGYTF

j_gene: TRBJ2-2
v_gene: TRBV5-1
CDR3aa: CASSKDPPGNTGELFF

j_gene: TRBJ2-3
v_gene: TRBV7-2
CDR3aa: CASSLRERPRGADTQYF

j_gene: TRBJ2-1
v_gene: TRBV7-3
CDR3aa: CASSRTRTDYEQFF

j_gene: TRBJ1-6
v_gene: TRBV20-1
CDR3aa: CSASLGEGNSPLHF

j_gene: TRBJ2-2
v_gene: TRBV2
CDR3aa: CASAGIGRNTGELFF

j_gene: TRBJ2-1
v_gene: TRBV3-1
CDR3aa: CASSLGTSGRGDEQFF

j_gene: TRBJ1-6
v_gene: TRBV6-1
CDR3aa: CASRNDRVDNSPLHF

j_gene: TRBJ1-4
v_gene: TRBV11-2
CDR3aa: CASSLAGGKEKLFF

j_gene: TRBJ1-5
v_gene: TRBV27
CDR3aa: CASSFLGTGNQPQHF

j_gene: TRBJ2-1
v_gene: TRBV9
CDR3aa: CASSVTGESSYNEQFF

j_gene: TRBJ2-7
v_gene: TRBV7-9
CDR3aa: CASSLDSYSSYEQYF

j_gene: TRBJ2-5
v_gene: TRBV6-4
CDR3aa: CASSEGGPPETQYF

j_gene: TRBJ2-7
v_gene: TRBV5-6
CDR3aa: CASSSNYEQYF

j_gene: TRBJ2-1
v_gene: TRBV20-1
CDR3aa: CSARVDGASSYNDQFF

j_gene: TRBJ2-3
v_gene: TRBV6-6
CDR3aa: CASSGALRGGDTQYF

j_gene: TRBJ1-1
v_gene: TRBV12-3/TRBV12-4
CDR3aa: CASTYRAMNTEAFF

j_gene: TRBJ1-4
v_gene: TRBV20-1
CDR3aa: CSARSGGHEKLFF

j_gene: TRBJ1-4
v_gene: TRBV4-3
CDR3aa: CASSQVDRNEKLFF

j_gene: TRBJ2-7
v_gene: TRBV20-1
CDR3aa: CSAPLGGSEQYF